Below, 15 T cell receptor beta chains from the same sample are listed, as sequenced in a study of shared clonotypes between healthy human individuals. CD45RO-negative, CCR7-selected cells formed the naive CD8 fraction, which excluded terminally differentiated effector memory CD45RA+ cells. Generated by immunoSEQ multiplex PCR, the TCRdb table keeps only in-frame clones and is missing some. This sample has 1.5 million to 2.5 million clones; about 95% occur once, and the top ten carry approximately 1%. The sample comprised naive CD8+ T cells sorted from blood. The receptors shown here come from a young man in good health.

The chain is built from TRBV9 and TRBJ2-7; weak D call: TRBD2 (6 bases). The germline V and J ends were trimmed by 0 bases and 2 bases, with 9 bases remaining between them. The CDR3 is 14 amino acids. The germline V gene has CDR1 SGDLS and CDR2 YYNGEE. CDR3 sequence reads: CASSVGRETYEQYF. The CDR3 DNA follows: TGTGCCAGCAGCGTAGGACGGGAGACCTACGAGCAGTACTTC.

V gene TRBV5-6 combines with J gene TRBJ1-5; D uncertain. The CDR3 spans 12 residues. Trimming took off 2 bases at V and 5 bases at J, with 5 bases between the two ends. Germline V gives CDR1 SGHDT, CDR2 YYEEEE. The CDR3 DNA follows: TGTGCCAGCAGCTTTCAATATCAGCCCCAGCATTTT. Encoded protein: CASSFQYQPQHF.

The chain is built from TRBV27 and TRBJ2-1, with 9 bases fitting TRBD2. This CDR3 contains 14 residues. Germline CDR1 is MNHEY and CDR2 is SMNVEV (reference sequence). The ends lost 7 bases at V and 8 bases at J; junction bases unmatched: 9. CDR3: CASKSGLALHEQFF. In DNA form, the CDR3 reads TGTGCCAGCAAGTCGGGACTAGCATTACATGAGCAGTTCTTC.

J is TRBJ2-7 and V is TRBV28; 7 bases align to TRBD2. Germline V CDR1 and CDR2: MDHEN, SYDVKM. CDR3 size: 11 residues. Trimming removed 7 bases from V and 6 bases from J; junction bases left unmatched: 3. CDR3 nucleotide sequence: TGTGCCAGCAATGGGGGGGTCGAGCAGTACTTC. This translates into CASNGGVEQYF.

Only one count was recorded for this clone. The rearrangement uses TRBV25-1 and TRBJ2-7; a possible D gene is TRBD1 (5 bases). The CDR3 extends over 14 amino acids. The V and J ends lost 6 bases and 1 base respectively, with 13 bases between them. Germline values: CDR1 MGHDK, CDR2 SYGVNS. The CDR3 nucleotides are TGTGCCAGCAGCAGGGATGAGAAGTCCTACGAGCAGTACTTC. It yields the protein CASSRDEKSYEQYF.

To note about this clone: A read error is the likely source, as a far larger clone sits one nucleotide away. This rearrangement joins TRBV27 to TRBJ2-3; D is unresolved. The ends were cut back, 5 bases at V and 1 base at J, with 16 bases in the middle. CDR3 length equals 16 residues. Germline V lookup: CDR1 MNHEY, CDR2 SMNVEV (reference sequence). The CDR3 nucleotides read TGTGCCAGCAGTACTCGACTGGCTAGAGGCACAGATACGCAGTATTTT. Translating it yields CASSTRLARGTDTQYF.

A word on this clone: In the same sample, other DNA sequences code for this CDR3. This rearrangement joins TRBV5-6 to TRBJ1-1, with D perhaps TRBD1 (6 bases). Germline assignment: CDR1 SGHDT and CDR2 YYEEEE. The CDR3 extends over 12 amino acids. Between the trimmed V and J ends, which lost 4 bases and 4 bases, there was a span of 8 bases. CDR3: CASSEQGTEAFF. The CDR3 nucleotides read TGTGCCAGCAGCGAACAGGGCACTGAAGCTTTCTTT.

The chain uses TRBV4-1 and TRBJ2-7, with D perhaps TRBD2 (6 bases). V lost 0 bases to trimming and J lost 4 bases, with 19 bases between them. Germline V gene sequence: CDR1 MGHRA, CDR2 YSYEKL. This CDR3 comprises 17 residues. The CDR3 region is CASSQEKYPEGLYEQYF. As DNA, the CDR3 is TGCGCCAGCAGCCAAGAAAAGTATCCGGAGGGCCTTTACGAGCAGTACTTC.

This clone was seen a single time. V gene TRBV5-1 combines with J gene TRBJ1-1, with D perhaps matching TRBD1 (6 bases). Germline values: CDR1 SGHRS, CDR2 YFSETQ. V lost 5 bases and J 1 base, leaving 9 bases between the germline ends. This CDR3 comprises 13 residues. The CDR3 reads CASRGGGNTEAFF. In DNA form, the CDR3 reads TGCGCCAGCAGAGGGGGAGGGAACACTGAAGCTTTCTTT.

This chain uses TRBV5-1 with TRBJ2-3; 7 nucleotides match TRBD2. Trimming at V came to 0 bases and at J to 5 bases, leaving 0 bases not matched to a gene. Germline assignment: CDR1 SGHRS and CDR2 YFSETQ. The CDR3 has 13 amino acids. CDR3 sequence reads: CASSLGGRDTQYF. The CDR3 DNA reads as TGCGCCAGCAGCTTGGGCGGGAGAGATACGCAGTATTTT.

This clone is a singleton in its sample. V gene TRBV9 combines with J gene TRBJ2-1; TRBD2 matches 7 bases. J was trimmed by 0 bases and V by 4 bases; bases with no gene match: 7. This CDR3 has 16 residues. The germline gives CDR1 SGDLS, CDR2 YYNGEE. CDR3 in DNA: TGTGCCAGCAGCTCAGAGGCTAGCGGCTCCTACAATGAGCAGTTCTTC. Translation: CASSSEASGSYNEQFF.

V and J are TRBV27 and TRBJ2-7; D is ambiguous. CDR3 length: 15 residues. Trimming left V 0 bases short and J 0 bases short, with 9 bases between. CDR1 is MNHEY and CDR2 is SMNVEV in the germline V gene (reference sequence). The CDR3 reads CASSLSSLPSYEQYF. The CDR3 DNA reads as TGTGCCAGCAGTTTATCATCCCTGCCCTCCTACGAGCAGTACTTC.

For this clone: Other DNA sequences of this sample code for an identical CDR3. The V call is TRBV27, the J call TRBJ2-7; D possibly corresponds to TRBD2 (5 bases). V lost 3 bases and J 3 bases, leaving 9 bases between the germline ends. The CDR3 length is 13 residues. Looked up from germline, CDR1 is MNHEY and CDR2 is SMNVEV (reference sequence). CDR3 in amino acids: CASSFLGNYEQYF. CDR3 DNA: TGTGCCAGCAGTTTCCTCGGGAACTACGAGCAGTACTTC.

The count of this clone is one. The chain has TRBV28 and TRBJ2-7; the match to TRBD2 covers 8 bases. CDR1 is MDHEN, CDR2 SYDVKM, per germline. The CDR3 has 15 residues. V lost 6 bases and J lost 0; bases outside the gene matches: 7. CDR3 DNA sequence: TGTGCCAGCAGCCCTGAAACTAGCGGCTCCTACGAGCAGTACTTC. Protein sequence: CASSPETSGSYEQYF.

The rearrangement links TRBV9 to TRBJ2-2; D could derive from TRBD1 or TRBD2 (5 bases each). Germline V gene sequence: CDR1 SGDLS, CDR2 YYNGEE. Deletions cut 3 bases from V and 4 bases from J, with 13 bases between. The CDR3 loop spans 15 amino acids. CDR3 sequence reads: CASSATGPPTGELFF. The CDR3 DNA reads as TGTGCCAGCAGCGCGACGGGACCCCCCACCGGGGAGCTGTTTTTT.